Listed below are T cell receptor beta chains from one sample, sequenced in a study of T cells in Graves' hyperthyroidism and ophthalmopathy. TCRdb re-derived calls from the multiplex PCR reads in MiXCR, one entry per CDR3 protein. The sample lists 400,000 to 500,000 distinct CDR3 sequences; roughly 15% were seen once. Source material: blood. Every receptor here comes from a young woman with Graves' hyperthyroidism. The CDR3 runs from the conserved cysteine through the conserved F or W. Fields, in order: clone size, D gene, J gene, V gene, CDR3 DNA, CDR3 protein. The D gene is left open where the match is weak. Expanded clones are given a class, and other clones once, few, many or no size at all.

.,TRBD2,TRBJ2-1,TRBV14,TGTGCCAGCAGCCAAGATTTAGCAGCGGGACTCTACAATGAGCAGTTCTTC,CASSQDLAAGLYNEQFF
few,.,TRBJ2-1,TRBV24-1,TGTGCCACCAGTGATTTATTCGACAATGAGCAGTTCTTC,CATSDLFDNEQFF
many,.,TRBJ2-1,TRBV30,TGTGCCTGGAGCCCCCAATATAGGAATGAGCAGTTCTTC,CAWSPQYRNEQFF
few,TRBD1,TRBJ2-2,TRBV4-2,TGTGCCAGCAGCCAAGATCCCGACAGGGCCGGGGAGCTGTTTTTT,CASSQDPDRAGELFF
many,.,TRBJ1-1,TRBV11-2,TGTGCCAGCAGCCCGGACAACCTCTTCGGGTTTTTCTTT,CASSPDNLFGFFF
few,.,TRBJ2-4,TRBV2,TGTGCCAGCAGTGCTAGCGAACTAGCCAAAAACATTCAGTACTTC,CASSASELAKNIQYF
few,.,TRBJ2-1,TRBV7-2,TGTGCCAGCAGGTTCCGGGACAACTCCTACAATGAGCAGTTCTTC,CASRFRDNSYNEQFF
.,TRBD1,TRBJ2-1,TRBV30,TGTGCCTGGAGTGAGCCGGGACAGGGCGTCAATGAGCAGTTCTTC,CAWSEPGQGVNEQFF
many,.,TRBJ2-7,TRBV28,TGTGCCAGCAGTTTACCCGCGGCCGGGGACGAGCAGTACTTC,CASSLPAAGDEQYF
many,.,TRBJ1-2,TRBV30,TGTGCCTGGAGTTCCGGGACCCCTTATGGCTACACCTTC,CAWSSGTPYGYTF
.,TRBD1,TRBJ1-4,TRBV12-3/TRBV12-4,TGTGCCAGCAGTTCTTGGGGACAGGGTAGTAATGAAAAACTGTTTTTT,CASSSWGQGSNEKLFF
.,TRBD2,TRBJ2-1,TRBV5-1,TGCGCCAGCAGCCCGGGACTATTTGAGCCCTACAATGAGCAGTTCTTC,CASSPGLFEPYNEQFF
many,.,TRBJ2-5,TRBV7-9,TGTGCCAGCAGCTTAGGGACAGCCTCAGAGACCCAGTACTTC,CASSLGTASETQYF
.,.,TRBJ2-2,TRBV6-9,TGCGCCAGCAGTGAGTCGATCTTCACCGGGGAGCTGTTTTTT,CASSESIFTGELFF
.,.,TRBJ2-5,TRBV5-1,TGCGCCAGCAGCTTAGATACTGCGACCCAGTACTTC,CASSLDTATQYF
many,TRBD1,TRBJ1-1,TRBV14,TGTGCCAGCAGCCTACAAGGCAAGGGGGCGGACACTGAAGCTTTCTTT,CASSLQGKGADTEAFF
few,.,TRBJ1-4,TRBV7-6,TGTGCCAGCAGCTTAGCGCAAAATGAAAAACTGTTTTTT,CASSLAQNEKLFF
many,TRBD1,TRBJ1-5,TRBV5-1,TGCGCCAGCAGCTTGGGGACAGGGGATAATCAGCCCCAGCATTTT,CASSLGTGDNQPQHF
few,TRBD2,TRBJ2-1,TRBV5-1,TGCGCCAGCAGGGACACTAGCGTCAATGAGCAGTTCTTC,CASRDTSVNEQFF
many,TRBD2,TRBJ2-5,TRBV6-7,TGTGCCAGCACTCACGGACTAGCGGGAGTCAAAGAGACCCAGTACTTC,CASTHGLAGVKETQYF
many,.,TRBJ2-1,TRBV12-3/TRBV12-4,TGTGCCAGCAGTCCCCACAGACGTTACAATGAGCAGTTCTTC,CASSPHRRYNEQFF